This TCR beta chain was identified during a study of T cell repertoires in cytomegalovirus infection. Study information: Well-studied HLA-B-restricted epitopes and recently identified HLA-C-restricted epitopes of CMV were both used in the study. Both CMV infection and a matching HLA type were indicated by public TCR beta signatures.

The CDR3 loop spans 16 amino acids. J lost 2 bases, V lost 7 bases, and 12 bases had no gene match. As regards this clonotype: Antigen unknown. A much larger clone differs by one base, so this may be a read error.

MiXCR, run by TCRdb on the reads, gives a single entry per CDR3 protein. This repertoire shows about 920,000 distinct CDR3 sequences, 25% to 40% found once; its top ten account for around an eighth. Findings of the study overall: HLA-C-restricted, CMV-specific TCR beta clonotypes were dominant ex vivo.

V and J are TRBV12-3 or TRBV12-4 and TRBJ2-3; 7 bases map to TRBD1. This sample comprised cultured CD8+ T cells from PBMCs, obtained from culture after CMV antigen stimulation. This TCR was recovered from a human donor in good health (CMV status not recorded). Some clones in this sample may be carry-over from other donors' samples. CDR3 nucleotide sequence: TGTGCCAGCATGGTTCTCCGGGACAGTAACACAGATACGCAGTATTTT. It is translated as CASMVLRDSNTDTQYF.